The sequence of this T cell receptor beta chain was determined in a study of blood T cell repertoires in COVID-19. The CDR3 length is 16 residues. From germline, CDR1 is SGHTA and CDR2 FQGNSA. Trimming cost V 2 bases and J 4 bases; bases outside gene matches: 11. Only a few counts were recorded for this clone. The protocol was immunoSEQ multiplex PCR, while the TCRdb copy is restricted to in-frame clones and leaves out a portion. The data contain 97,000 or so clones, almost 85% of them seen just once; the ten biggest clones take up over 9.5%. The receptor was isolated from an older man with acute or convalescent COVID-19. The V gene is TRBV7-2, the J gene TRBJ2-7, with 7 bases lining up with TRBD1. The sample was peripheral blood. In nucleotides, the CDR3 is TGTGCCAGCAGCTTATCATGGGACAGAGCTAATTACGAGCAGTACTTC. Encoded protein: CASSLSWDRANYEQYF.